This T cell receptor (beta chain) was observed in a study of shared clonotypes between healthy human individuals. Generated by immunoSEQ multiplex PCR, the TCRdb table keeps only in-frame clones and is missing some. The top ten clones hold around 12% of a sample with around 440,000 clones, over 60% of them seen once. There are 14 residues in the CDR3. V lost 3 bases, J lost 5 bases, and 13 bases lay in between. The germline gives CDR1 LNHDA, CDR2 SQIVND (reference sequence). The chain employs TRBV19 and TRBJ1-2; TRBD1 might be the D (6 bases). The sequenced sample consisted of PBMCs. The sequence derives from a woman between 35 and 50 years old in good health. Some clones in this sample may be carry-over from other donors' samples. As DNA, the CDR3 is TGTGCCAGTAGTATGCGGGGGGCGCAGTATGGCTACACCTTC. As protein: CASSMRGAQYGYTF.